This T cell receptor beta chain was captured by sequencing in a study of T cells expressing NK-cell markers. Study-level information: Sorted T-cell subsets CD3+CD56+NKG2C+, CD3+CD56+NKG2C- and CD3+CD56-NKG2C+ were TCR beta-sequenced. Overall study findings and caveats: Among CD8+ T cells from about six donors, dominant NKG2C+ clonotypes accounted for about 1.0-7.0%. Clones of NKG2C+ T cells that had expanded were of unclear HCMV specificity.

Details on this clonotype: Its antigen is not identified.

Using the 5' RACE reads, TCRdb records one entry per CDR3 protein without DNA. Recorded for this sample: some 390,000 distinct CDR3 sequences. The CDR3 loop spans 13 amino acids. The sample taken for sequencing was blood T cells: a sorted CD56 or NKG2C T cell subset, CD4+ or CD8+ T cells, or bulk PBMC T cells (not recorded which). The TCR sequence derives from a woman aged 50 to 65 in good health. The V call is TRBV12-3 or TRBV12-4, the J call TRBJ1-2. CDR3: CASSLLGSDGYTF.